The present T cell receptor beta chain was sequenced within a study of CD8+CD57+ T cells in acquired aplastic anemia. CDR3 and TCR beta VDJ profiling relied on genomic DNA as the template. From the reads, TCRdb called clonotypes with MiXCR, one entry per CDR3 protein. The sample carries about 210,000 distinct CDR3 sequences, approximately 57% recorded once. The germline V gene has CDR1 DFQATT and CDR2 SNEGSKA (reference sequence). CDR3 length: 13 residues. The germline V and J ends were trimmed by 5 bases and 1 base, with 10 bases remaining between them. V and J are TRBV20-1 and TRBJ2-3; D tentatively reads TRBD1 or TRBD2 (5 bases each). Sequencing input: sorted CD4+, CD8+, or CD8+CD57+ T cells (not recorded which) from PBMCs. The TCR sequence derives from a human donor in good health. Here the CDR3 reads CSADRDGTDTQYF. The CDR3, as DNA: TGCAGTGCTGACCGGGACGGCACAGATACGCAGTATTTT.